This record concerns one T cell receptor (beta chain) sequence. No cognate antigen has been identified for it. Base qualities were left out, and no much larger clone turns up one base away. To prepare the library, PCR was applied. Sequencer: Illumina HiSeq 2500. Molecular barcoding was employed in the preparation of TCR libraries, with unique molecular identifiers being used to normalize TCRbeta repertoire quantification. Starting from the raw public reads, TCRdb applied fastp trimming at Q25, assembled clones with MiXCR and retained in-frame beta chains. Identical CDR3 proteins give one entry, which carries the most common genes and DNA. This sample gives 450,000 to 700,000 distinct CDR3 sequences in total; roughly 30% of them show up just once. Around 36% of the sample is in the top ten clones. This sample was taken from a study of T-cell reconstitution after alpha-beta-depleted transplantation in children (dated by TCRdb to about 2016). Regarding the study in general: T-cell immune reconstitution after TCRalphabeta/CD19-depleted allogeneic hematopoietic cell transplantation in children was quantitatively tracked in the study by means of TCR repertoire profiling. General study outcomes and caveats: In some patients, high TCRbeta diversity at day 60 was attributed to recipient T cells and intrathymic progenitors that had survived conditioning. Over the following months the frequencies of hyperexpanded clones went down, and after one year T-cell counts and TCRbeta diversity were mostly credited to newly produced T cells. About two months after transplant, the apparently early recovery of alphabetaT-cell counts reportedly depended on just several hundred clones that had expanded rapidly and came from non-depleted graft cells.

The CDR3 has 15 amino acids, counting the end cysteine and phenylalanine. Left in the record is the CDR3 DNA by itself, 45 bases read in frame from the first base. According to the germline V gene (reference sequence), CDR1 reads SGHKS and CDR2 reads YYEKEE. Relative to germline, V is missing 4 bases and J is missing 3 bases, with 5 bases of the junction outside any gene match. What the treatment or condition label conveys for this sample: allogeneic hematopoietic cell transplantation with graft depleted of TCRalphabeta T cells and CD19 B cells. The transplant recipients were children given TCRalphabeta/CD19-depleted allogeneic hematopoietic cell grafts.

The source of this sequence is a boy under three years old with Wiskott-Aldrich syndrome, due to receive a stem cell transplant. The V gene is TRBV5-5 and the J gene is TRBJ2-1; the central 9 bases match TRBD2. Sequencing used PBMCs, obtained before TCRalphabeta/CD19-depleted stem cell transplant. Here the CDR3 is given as CASSRLAEYYNEQFF. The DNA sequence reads TGTGCCAGCAGCAGACTAGCGGAGTACTACAATGAGCAGTTCTTC.